This record looks at one TCR beta chain sequence and its context. This specimen belongs to a study of T-cell reconstitution after alpha-beta-depleted transplantation in children. CDR1 and CDR2 from the germline V gene are KGHDR and SFDVKD. The CDR3 has 14 amino acids. The V and J ends lost 0 bases and 2 bases respectively, with 5 bases between them. Preparing the TCRbeta library involved the use of unique molecular identifiers. TCRdb reprocessed the PCR reads via MiXCR and lists one record per CDR3 protein. This table has about 480,000 distinct CDR3 sequences, around 13% appearing once. V gene TRBV24-1 combines with J gene TRBJ2-3; D gene uncertain. The specimen was PBMCs from the stem cell graft donor, collected from the stem cell graft. The clonotype originates from a human donor who donated a stem cell graft to a child with combined immunodeficiency. The DNA of the CDR3 is TGTGCCACCAGTGATTTGGGCAACACAGATACGCAGTATTTT. Its protein product is CATSDLGNTDTQYF.